The 23 T cell receptor beta chains given below trace back to one sample, sequenced in a study of CXCR3-negative and CXCR3-positive naive CD8 T cells. Study results and caveats: Researchers report that CXCR3-positive naive cells carry more hydrophobic TRB CDR3s than CXCR3-negative naive cells.

Through 5' RACE with UMI labels, the TRB cDNA libraries were prepared. TCRdb re-analyzed the 5' RACE reads; it lists each CDR3 protein once, without DNA. This sample contains 60,000 to 65,000 distinct CDR3 sequences. No antigen has been identified for these receptors. The sample consisted of naive CXCR3+ CD8+ T cells from blood. Subset defined: CD45RO-CCR7+CD27+CD95- naive CD8+ T cells expressing CXCR3 (TNR3+). The receptors originated from a human donor in good health. Some clones in this sample may be carry-over from other donors' samples.

The chain links TRBV20-1 to TRBJ2-7; the D gene TCRdb calls, TRBD1, cannot be checked with no DNA. The CDR3 extends over 14 amino acids. The V gene's germline CDR1 is DFQATT and CDR2 SNEGSKA (reference sequence). CDR3 sequence: CSARDTGAPYEQYF.

By frequency, this clonotype registers medium-sized. The chain combines TRBV11-2 with TRBJ2-7; TCRdb's D gene call, TRBD1, goes unchecked for lack of DNA. CDR1 SGHAT and CDR2 FQNNGV come from the germline V gene. The CDR3 has 16 residues. The CDR3 is CASTWGAGQGYYEQYF. The full variable domain, with the rest looked up from reference TRBV11-2 and TRBJ2-7, is EAGVAQSPRYKIIEKRQSVAFWCNPISGHATLYWYQQILGQGPKLLIQFQNNGVVDDSQLPKDRFSAERLKGVDSTLKIQPAKLEDSAVYLCASTWGAGQGYYEQYFGPGTRLTVT.

V usage is TRBV9 and J usage is TRBJ2-7; TCRdb designates TRBD1, a call that cannot be tested without DNA. The germline gives CDR1 SGDLS, CDR2 YYNGEE. The CDR3 covers 14 residues. CDR3: CASSIQGASYEQYF.

This chain uses TRBV6-2 or TRBV6-3 with TRBJ2-3. CDR1 is MNHEY and CDR2 is SVGEGT in the germline V gene. The CDR3 runs to 16 residues. The CDR3 spells CASSHDRLFLTDTQYF.

This chain uses TRBV7-2 with TRBJ2-7; TCRdb selects TRBD1, and the lack of DNA leaves this call unchecked. CDR1 SGHTA and CDR2 FQGNSA come from the germline V gene. CDR3 length equals 12 residues. CDR3 sequence: CASSLASREQYF.

The chain is built from TRBV29-1 and TRBJ2-5; TCRdb lists TRBD2, though no DNA is available to test this call. The germline V gene has CDR1 SQVTM and CDR2 ANQGSEA. The length of the CDR3 is 14 residues. CDR3: CSVNIAGSGETQYF.

The chain has TRBV23-1 and TRBJ2-2; TCRdb returns TRBD1, unconfirmable since there is no DNA. TRBV23-1 is classed as an ORF, of uncertain function. The CDR3 is 17 residues long. The CDR3: CASSQSGRGWCTGELFF.

The chain links TRBV15 to TRBJ2-7; TCRdb indicates TRBD1, and absent DNA this call remains unverified. The germline CDR1 and CDR2 sequences are LNHNV and YYDKDF (reference sequence). The CDR3 sequence is 16 residues long. CDR3 residues: CATSNSRDPPRNEQYF.

The V call is TRBV4-2, the J call TRBJ2-7; TCRdb picks TRBD1, but there is no DNA to check that call. Germline CDR1 is LGHNA and CDR2 is YNFKEQ. The CDR3 covers 15 residues. CDR3 sequence reads: CASSPPGTDTYEQYF.

V and J are TRBV9 and TRBJ2-7; the D gene TCRdb calls, TRBD1, cannot be checked with no DNA. CDR1 is SGDLS and CDR2 is YYNGEE in the germline V gene. This CDR3 contains 11 residues. The CDR3 here is CASVTGCEQYF.

The chain links TRBV5-5 to TRBJ2-7. This CDR3 spans 13 amino acids. Germline-derived CDR1 and CDR2 are SGHKS and YYEKEE (reference sequence). CDR3 sequence reads: CASSSAAAYEQYF.

The chain links TRBV30 to TRBJ2-7. Looked up from germline, CDR1 is GTSNPN and CDR2 is SVGIG (reference sequence). The length of the CDR3 is 12 residues. This CDR3 reads CAWSVGDYEQYF.

The chain carries TRBV7-6 and TRBJ1-1. There are 15 residues in the CDR3. Germline lookup yields CDR1 SGHVS and CDR2 FNYEAQ. CDR3 in amino acids: CASSLVPPSGTEAFF.

The chain links TRBV29-1 to TRBJ2-2; the D call of TRBD1 rests on TCRdb alone, since no DNA is present to check it. This CDR3 comprises 15 residues. CDR1 and CDR2 from the germline V gene are SQVTM and ANQGSEA. The CDR3 loop is CSVEIPGGNTGELFF.

The chain joins TRBV27 to TRBJ2-7; TCRdb reports TRBD1, a call that lacks DNA to check it against. Germline-derived CDR1 and CDR2 are MNHEY and SMNVEV (reference sequence). The CDR3 consists of 12 residues. Here the CDR3 reads CASSEGADEQYF.

J is TRBJ2-1 and V is TRBV19; TCRdb's D call of TRBD2 is untestable without DNA. Per germline, CDR1 LNHDA and CDR2 SQIVND (reference sequence). The CDR3 loop spans 14 amino acids. The CDR3 reads CATATSGGDNEQFF.

The J gene is TRBJ2-1, the V gene TRBV12-3 or TRBV12-4; without DNA, the TCRdb call of TRBD2 cannot be checked. This CDR3 region has 13 residues. The CDR3 loop reads CASSLLAAHEQFF.

The chain carries TRBV12-3 or TRBV12-4 and TRBJ1-2; TCRdb's D call, TRBD1, is unchecked because there is no DNA. This CDR3 comprises 14 residues. CDR3 loop: CASSPDRVGYGYTF.

This sequence joins TRBV7-9 and TRBJ1-1; TCRdb reports TRBD1, a call that lacks DNA to check it against. CDR3 length: 16 residues. CDR1 is SEHNR, CDR2 FQNEAQ, per germline (reference sequence). The CDR3 is CASSSLSGTGGTEAFF.

The chain carries TRBV28 and TRBJ2-2; absent DNA, TCRdb's TRBD1 call cannot be checked. The CDR3 totals 16 residues. Germline assignment: CDR1 MDHEN and CDR2 SYDVKM. The CDR3 spells CASSSPTGSSTGELFF.

V gene TRBV29-1 combines with J gene TRBJ2-1. There are 15 residues in the CDR3. Germline CDR1 SQVTM, CDR2 ANQGSEA. CDR3 residues: CSVEGEGSSYNEQFF.

The V call is TRBV5-1, the J call TRBJ2-7; TCRdb picks TRBD1, but there is no DNA to check that call. The length of the CDR3 is 14 residues. CDR1 is SGHRS and CDR2 is YFSETQ in the germline V gene. CDR3 region: CASSLRTDRYEQYF. Looking up the rest from reference TRBV5-1 and TRBJ2-7 gives the full variable domain: KAGVTQTPRYLIKTRGQQVTLSCSPISGHRSVSWYQQTPGQGLQFLFEYFSETQRNKGNFPGRFSGRQFSNSRSEMNVSTLELGDSALYLCASSLRTDRYEQYFGPGTRLTVT.

The V call is TRBV19, the J call TRBJ1-2; the D call from TCRdb, TRBD1, cannot be confirmed without DNA. The CDR3 is 14 amino acids. Germline V gene data show CDR1 as LNHDA and CDR2 as SQIVND (reference sequence). CDR3 sequence reads: CASSWTGKGYGYTF.